This TCR beta chain was recorded in a study of prognosis after radiotherapy for stage I lung cancer. Remarks on this clonotype: This could be a read error, since a much larger clone is one nucleotide away.

Genomic DNA was subjected to two-round multiplex PCR for amplification of TCR beta CDR3. Specific primers for each TRBV and TRBJ gene were what first-round PCR used. TCRdb re-analysed the multiplex PCR reads in MiXCR, keeping a single row per CDR3 protein. The table lists about 35,000 distinct CDR3 sequences, less than 40% of them singletons. The germline gives CDR1 LNHNV, CDR2 YYDKDF (reference sequence). This CDR3 is built from 12 residues. V gene TRBV15 combines with J gene TRBJ1-1, with TRBD1 as a possible D gene (6 bases). The receptor comes from a donor over 45 with non-small cell lung cancer. The specimen comprised PBMCs, sampled before or after stereotactic body radiation therapy (not recorded which). The CDR3 here is CATSKGGTEALF. The CDR3 DNA sequence: TGTGCCACCAGCAAAGGGGGGACTGAAGCTTTATTT.